What follows are 3 T cell receptor beta chains derived from one specimen sequenced in a study of blood T cell repertoires in COVID-19. Repertoires were generated with immunoSEQ multiplex PCR, while TCRdb's copy carries only in-frame clones and drops some. This sample has approximately 300,000 clones; roughly 89% occur once, and the top ten carry more than 9%. Sequenced sample: PBMCs or T cells enriched from blood (not recorded which). These receptors were collected from a young woman who had recovered from COVID-19.

This clone came up a few times. This sequence joins TRBV7-2 and TRBJ1-6; no clear D gene. The CDR3 consists of 13 residues. V gave up 0 bases and J gave up 8 bases, with 5 bases separating them. Germline V gives CDR1 SGHTA, CDR2 FQGNSA. CDR3 bases: TGTGCCAGCAGCTTAGCCCGGGATTCACCCCTCCACTTT. It yields the protein CASSLARDSPLHF.

The V gene is TRBV28, the J gene TRBJ2-3; D is possibly TRBD1 (6 bases). The CDR3 consists of 16 residues. V lost 6 bases to trimming and J lost 4 bases, with 20 bases between them. CDR1 and CDR2 from the germline V gene are MDHEN and SYDVKM. The CDR3 region is CASSKVGSTGPDTQYF. The CDR3 nucleotides read TGTGCCAGCAGCAAAGTTGGGTCCACAGGGCCAGATACGCAGTATTTT.

This chain connects TRBV5-1 to TRBJ1-1, with a possible D match to TRBD1 (6 bases). This CDR3 comprises 15 residues. Germline CDR1 SGHRS, CDR2 YFSETQ. V gave up 5 bases and J gave up 1 base, with 15 bases separating them. The CDR3 spells CASRVTGTQNTEAFF. The CDR3 coding sequence is TGCGCCAGCAGAGTTACCGGGACACAGAACACTGAAGCTTTCTTT.